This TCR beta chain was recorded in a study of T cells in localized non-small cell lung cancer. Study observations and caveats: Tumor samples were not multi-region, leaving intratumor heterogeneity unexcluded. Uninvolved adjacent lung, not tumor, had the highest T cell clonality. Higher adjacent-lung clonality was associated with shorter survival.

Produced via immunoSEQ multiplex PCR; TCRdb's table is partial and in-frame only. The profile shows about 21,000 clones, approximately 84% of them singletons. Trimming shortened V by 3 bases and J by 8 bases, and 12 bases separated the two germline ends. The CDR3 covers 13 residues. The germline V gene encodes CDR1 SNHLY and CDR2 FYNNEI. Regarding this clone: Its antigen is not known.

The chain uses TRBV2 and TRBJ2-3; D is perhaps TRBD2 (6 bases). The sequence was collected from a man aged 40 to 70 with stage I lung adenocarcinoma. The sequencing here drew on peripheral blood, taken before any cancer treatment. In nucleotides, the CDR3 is TGTGCCAGCAGTGAGGGCGGGGCGAGTACGCAGTATTTT. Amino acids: CASSEGGASTQYF.